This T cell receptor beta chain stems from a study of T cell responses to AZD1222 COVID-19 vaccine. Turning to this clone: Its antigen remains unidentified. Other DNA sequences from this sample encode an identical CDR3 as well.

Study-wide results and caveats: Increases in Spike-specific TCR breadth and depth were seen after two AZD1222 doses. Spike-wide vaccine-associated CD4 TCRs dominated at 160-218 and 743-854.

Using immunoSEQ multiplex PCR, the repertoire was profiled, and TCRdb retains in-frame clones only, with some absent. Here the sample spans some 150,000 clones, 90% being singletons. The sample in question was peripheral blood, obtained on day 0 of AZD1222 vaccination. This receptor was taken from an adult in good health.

The DNA for the CDR3 is TGTGCCAGCAGCGTAGGGGGCGACACTGAAGCTTTCTTT. Translated: CASSVGGDTEAFF. The chain combines TRBV9 with TRBJ1-1; possible D gene TRBD1, 5 bases. V shed 0 bases and J shed 3 bases, with 6 bases lying between them. Germline V gene sequence: CDR1 SGDLS, CDR2 YYNGEE. CDR3 length equals 13 residues. The full variable domain, its missing parts supplied by reference TRBV9 and TRBJ1-1, is DSGVTQTPKHLITATGQRVTLRCSPRSGDLSVYWYQQSLDQGLQFLIQYYNGEERAKGNILERFSAQQFPDLHSELNLSSLELGDSALYFCASSVGGDTEAFFGQGTRLTVV.